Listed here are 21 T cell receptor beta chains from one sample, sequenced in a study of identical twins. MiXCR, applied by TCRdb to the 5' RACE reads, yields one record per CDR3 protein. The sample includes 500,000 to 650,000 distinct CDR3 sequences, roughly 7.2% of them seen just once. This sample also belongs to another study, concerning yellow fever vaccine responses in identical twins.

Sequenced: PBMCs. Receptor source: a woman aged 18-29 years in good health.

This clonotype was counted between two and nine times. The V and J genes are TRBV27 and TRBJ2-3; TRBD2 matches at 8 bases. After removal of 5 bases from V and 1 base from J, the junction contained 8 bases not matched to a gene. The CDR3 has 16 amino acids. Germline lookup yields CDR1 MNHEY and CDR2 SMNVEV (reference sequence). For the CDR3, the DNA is TGTGCCAGCAGTCCTCGGGGGGGGCGGCGCACAGATACGCAGTATTTT. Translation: CASSPRGGRRTDTQYF.

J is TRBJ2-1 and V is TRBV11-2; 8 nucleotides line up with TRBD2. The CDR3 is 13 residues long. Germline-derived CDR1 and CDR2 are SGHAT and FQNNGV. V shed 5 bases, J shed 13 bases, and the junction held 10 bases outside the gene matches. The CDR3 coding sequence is TGTGCCAGCAGCCCGCAGGCGGGAGGCGTTCAGTTCTTC. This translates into CASSPQAGGVQFF.

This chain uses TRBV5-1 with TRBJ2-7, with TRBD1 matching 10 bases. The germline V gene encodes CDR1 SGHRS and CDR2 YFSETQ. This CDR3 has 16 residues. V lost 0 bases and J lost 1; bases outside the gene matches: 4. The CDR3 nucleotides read TGCGCCAGCAGCTTGGCCCGGACAGGGGGTTCCTACGAGCAGTACTTC. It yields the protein CASSLARTGGSYEQYF.

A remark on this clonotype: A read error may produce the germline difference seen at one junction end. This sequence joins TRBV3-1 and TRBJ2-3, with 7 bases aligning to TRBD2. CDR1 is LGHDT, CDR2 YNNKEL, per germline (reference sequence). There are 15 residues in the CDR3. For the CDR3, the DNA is TGTGCCAGCGGCCAAGTTCTAGCGGTGGTAGATACGCAGTATTTT. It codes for CASGQVLAVVDTQYF.

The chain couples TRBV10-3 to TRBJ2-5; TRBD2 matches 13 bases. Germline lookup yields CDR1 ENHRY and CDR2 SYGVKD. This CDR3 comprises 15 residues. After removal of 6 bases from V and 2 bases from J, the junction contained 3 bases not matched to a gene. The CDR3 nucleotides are TGTGCCATCAGGACTAGCGGGGGGATGCAAGAGACCCAGTACTTC. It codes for CAIRTSGGMQETQYF.

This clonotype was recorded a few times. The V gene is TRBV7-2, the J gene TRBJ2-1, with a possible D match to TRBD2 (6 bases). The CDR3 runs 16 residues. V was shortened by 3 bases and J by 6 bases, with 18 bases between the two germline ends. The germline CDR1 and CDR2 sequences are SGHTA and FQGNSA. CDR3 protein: CASSFSGGTWTNEQFF. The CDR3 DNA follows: TGTGCCAGCAGCTTCTCGGGCGGGACTTGGACCAATGAGCAGTTCTTC.

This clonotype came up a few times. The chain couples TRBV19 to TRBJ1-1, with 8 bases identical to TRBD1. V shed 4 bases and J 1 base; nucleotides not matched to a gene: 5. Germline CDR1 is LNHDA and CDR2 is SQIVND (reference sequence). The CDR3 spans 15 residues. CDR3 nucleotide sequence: TGTGCCAGTAGTACACAGGGGGAGGCGAACACTGAAGCTTTCTTT. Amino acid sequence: CASSTQGEANTEAFF.

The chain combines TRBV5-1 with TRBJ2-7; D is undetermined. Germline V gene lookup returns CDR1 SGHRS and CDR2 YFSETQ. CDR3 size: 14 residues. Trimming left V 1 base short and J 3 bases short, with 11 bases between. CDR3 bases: TGCGCCAGCAGCTTGAACTCGGTGAGCTACGAGCAGTACTTC. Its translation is CASSLNSVSYEQYF. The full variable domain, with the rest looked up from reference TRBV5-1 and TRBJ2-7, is KAGVTQTPRYLIKTRGQQVTLSCSPISGHRSVSWYQQTPGQGLQFLFEYFSETQRNKGNFPGRFSGRQFSNSRSEMNVSTLELGDSALYLCASSLNSVSYEQYFGPGTRLTVT.

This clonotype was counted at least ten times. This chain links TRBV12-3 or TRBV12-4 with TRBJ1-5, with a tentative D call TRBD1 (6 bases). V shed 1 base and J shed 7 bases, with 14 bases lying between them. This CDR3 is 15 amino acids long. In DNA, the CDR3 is TGTGCCAGCAGTTTAGGCACAGGGTCCTGGCAGCCCCAGCATTTT. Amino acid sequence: CASSLGTGSWQPQHF.

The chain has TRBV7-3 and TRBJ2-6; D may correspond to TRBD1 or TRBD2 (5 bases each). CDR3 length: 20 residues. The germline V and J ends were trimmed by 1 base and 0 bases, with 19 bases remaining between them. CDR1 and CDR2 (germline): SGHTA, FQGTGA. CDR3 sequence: CASSLKSAGTEYSGANVLTF. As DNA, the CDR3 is TGTGCCAGCAGCTTAAAATCTGCCGGGACCGAGTACTCTGGGGCCAACGTCCTGACTTTC.

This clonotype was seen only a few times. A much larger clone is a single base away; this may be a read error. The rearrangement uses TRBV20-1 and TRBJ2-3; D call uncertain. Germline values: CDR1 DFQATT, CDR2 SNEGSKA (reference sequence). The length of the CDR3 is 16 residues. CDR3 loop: CCARDLAKGNTDTQYF. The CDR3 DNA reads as TGCTGTGCTAGAGATTTAGCTAAGGGAAACACAGATACGCAGTATTTT.

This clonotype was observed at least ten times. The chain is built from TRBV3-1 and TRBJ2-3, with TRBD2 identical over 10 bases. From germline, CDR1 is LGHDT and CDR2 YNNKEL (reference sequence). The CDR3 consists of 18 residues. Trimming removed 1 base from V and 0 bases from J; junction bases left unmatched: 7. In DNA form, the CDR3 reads TGTGCCAGCAGCCAAGCGCGGACTAGCGGTCTTAGCACAGATACGCAGTATTTT. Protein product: CASSQARTSGLSTDTQYF.

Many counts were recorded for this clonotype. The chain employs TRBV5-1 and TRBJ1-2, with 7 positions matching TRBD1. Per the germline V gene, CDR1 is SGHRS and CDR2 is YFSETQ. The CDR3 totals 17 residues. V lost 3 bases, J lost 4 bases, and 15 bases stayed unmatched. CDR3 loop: CASSSGDNRGPLYGYTF. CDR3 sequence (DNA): TGCGCCAGCAGCTCTGGAGACAACAGGGGCCCCCTCTATGGCTACACCTTC.

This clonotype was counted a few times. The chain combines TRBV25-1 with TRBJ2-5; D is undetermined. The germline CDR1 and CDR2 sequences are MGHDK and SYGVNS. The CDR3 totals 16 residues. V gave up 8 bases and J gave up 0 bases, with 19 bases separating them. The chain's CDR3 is CASGRLSVGYQETQYF. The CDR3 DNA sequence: TGTGCCAGCGGACGCCTGAGTGTGGGCTACCAAGAGACCCAGTACTTC.

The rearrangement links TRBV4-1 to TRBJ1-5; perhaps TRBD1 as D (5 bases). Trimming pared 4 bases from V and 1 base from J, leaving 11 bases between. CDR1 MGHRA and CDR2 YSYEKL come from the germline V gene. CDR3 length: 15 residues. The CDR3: CASSPGTPSNQPQHF. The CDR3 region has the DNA TGCGCCAGCAGCCCCGGGACTCCCAGCAATCAGCCCCAGCATTTT.

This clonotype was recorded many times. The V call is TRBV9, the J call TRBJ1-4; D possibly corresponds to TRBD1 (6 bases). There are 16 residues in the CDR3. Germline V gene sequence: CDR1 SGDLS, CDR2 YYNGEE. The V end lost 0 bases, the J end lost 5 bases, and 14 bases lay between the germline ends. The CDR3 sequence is CASSVATGGVNEKLFF. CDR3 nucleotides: TGTGCCAGCAGCGTAGCTACGGGGGGCGTCAATGAAAAACTGTTTTTT.

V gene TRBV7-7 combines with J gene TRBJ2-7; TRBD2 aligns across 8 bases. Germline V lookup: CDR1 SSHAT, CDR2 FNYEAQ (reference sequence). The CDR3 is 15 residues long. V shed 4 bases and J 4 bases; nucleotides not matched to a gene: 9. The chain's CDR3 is CASSWETSGPYEQYV. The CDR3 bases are TGTGCCAGCAGCTGGGAAACTAGCGGACCATACGAGCAGTACGTC.

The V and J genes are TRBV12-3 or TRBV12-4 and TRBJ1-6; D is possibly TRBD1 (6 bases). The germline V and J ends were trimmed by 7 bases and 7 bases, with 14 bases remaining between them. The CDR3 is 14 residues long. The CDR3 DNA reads TGTGCCAGCAACACGGGACATCCAAATTCACCCCTCCACTTT. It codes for CASNTGHPNSPLHF.

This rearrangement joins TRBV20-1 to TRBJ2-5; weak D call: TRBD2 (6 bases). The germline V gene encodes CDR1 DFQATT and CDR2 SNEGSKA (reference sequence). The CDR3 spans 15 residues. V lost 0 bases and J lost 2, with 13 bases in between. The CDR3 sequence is CSAREGGGRQETQYF. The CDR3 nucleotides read TGCAGTGCTAGAGAGGGAGGCGGCAGACAAGAGACCCAGTACTTC.

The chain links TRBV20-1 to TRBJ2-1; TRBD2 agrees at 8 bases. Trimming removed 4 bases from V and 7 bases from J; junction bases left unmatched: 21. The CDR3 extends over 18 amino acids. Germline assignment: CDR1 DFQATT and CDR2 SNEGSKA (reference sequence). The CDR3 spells CSATPPEAGVPPTNEQFF. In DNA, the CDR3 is TGCAGTGCTACCCCCCCAGAAGCGGGAGTCCCCCCTACGAATGAGCAGTTCTTC.

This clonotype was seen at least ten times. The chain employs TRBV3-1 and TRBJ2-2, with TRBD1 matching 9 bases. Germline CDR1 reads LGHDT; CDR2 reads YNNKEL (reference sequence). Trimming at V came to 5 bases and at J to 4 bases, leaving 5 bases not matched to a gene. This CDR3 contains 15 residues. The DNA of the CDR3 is TGTGCCAGCAGCACCGGGACAGGGTTCACCGGGGAGCTGTTTTTT. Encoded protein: CASSTGTGFTGELFF.